This T cell receptor (beta chain) emerged from a study of cytomegalovirus exposure and HLA in healthy donors. Study-level points and caveats: It was in a later analysis that TCR association rates were seen to vary by HLA locus, highest for DRB1 and lowest for HLA-C. Most TCR sequences were seen very rarely across donors, but some public TCRs occurred in many. For TCR beta chains, V- and J-gene trimming was later linked to a missense DCLRE1C variant.

The primer mix had 60 Vbeta and 13 Jbeta primers. Clones were sequenced by immunoSEQ multiplex PCR, and TCRdb holds only the in-frame ones, with some missing. This repertoire shows some 93,000 clones, less than 10% found once; its top ten account for about 4.7%. Trimming cost V 1 base and J 4 bases, with 11 bases left between them. The CDR3 consists of 15 residues. Germline CDR1 is WSHSY and CDR2 is SAAADI. This clone has only a few counts. What it binds is not known. Though nominally healthy at sampling, donors likely had unrecorded immune exposures. The TCR comes from a man aged 50-60 years in good health and CMV-seropositive. Sequencing was carried out using PBMCs. The rearrangement joins TRBV10-2 to TRBJ2-1; D is perhaps TRBD1 (5 bases). CDR3 in DNA: TGCGCCAGCAGTGAGTGGCAGGGAAAGTACAATGAGCAGTTCTTC. Translated: CASSEWQGKYNEQFF.